The clone carrying this TCR beta chain was detected ten times or more. Researchers barred patients who had uncontrolled infection, other autoimmune disease, pregnancy or lactation. The study based diagnoses on clinical symptoms, serum thyroxine and TRAb, thyroid ultrasound and orbital computed tomography. Out of roughly 10 ml of fresh peripheral blood came the PBMCs. Germline V CDR1 and CDR2: KGHDR, SFDVKD. CDR3 length: 13 residues. V was clipped by 10 bases and J by 5 bases, with 16 bases between them. The record originates from a study of T cells in Graves' hyperthyroidism and ophthalmopathy. What was amplified from RNA transcripts were TCR beta CDR3 regions. When the TCR CDR3 underwent first-round RT-PCR, the HTBI primer set was used. TCRdb itself ran the multiplex PCR reads through MiXCR, one entry per CDR3 protein. This sample has 300,000 or so distinct CDR3 sequences, with around a sixth found just once.

The chain combines TRBV24-1 with TRBJ2-5; tentative D call: TRBD2 (6 bases). The sequence derives from a man aged 25 to 40 with Graves' hyperthyroidism. Material for sequencing was blood. The CDR3 DNA reads as TGTGCCACGGGGCGGGGATCGAAGGAGACCCAGTACTTC. Protein sequence: CATGRGSKETQYF.